A single sample is the source of the 26 T cell receptor beta chains below, sequenced in a study of regulatory T cells in long-lasting Graves disease. The time point was: newly diagnosed GD, antithyroid drugs for less than 3 months. PBMC-derived RNA was used for the TCR library. Arm-PCR with iRepertoire HTBI primers amplified the CDR3 regions for these TCR beta libraries. TCRdb used MiXCR to reprocess the multiplex PCR reads, holding one entry per CDR3 protein. The table records 200,000 to 250,000 distinct CDR3 sequences, around 20% of them present only once. Source: peripheral blood mononuclear cells (PBMCs), taken at new diagnosis, from a patient treated with antithyroid drugs. These receptors all come from a female donor with Graves disease.

With regard to this clonotype: This is likely an artifact of a read error, given a far larger clone one base away. The rearrangement uses TRBV7-9 and TRBJ2-5; the D gene is possibly TRBD1 (6 bases). The CDR3 length is 14 residues. The germline V gene encodes CDR1 SEHNR and CDR2 FQNEAQ (reference sequence). The CDR3 sequence: CTSSTTGFGETQYF. The CDR3 region has the DNA TGTACCAGCAGTACAACAGGGTTCGGAGAGACCCAGTACTTC.

This clonotype was counted only a few times. The CDR3 spells CSLGQGVNEKLFF. CDR3 coding DNA: TGCAGTCTAGGACAGGGCGTTAATGAAAAACTGTTTTTT. The chain uses TRBV20-1 and TRBJ1-4; 8 nucleotides line up with TRBD1. The CDR3 contains 13 residues. In germline, CDR1 is DFQATT, CDR2 SNEGSKA (reference sequence). The V and J ends lost 8 bases and 4 bases, in that order; junction bases with no gene match: 6.

The chain is built from TRBV30 and TRBJ2-7, with D unclear. Trimming removed 0 bases from V and 4 bases from J, with 10 bases in between. The germline gives CDR1 GTSNPN, CDR2 SVGIG (reference sequence). This CDR3 comprises 13 residues. Written as DNA, the CDR3 is TGTGCCTGGAGTGTCAGACACGGGTACGAGCAGTACTTC. Encoded protein: CAWSVRHGYEQYF.

The gene calls are TRBV20-1 and TRBJ2-1; 12 bases agree with TRBD2. Trimming took 5 bases from V and 4 from J; bases not matched to a gene: 3. The CDR3 loop spans 14 amino acids. The V gene's germline CDR1 is DFQATT and CDR2 SNEGSKA (reference sequence). The CDR3, as DNA: TGCAGTGCTCAACTAGCGGGGGGATACAATGAGCAGTTCTTC. Amino acids: CSAQLAGGYNEQFF.

About this clonotype itself: This clone may be a read error of a much larger clone one base away. V and J are TRBV6-2 or TRBV6-3 and TRBJ2-5; TRBD1 might be the D (6 bases). CDR1 MNHEY and CDR2 SVGEGT come from the germline V gene. This CDR3 region has 17 residues. With 2 bases removed from V and 0 bases from J, the gap between germline ends came to 16 bases. CDR3 in amino acids: CASSYRGGYPYQETQYF. The DNA of the CDR3 is TGTGCCAGCAGTTACCGTGGGGGCTACCCCTACCAAGAGACCCAGTACTTC.

This clonotype was detected a few times. The gene calls are TRBV9 and TRBJ1-6, with D possibly TRBD1 on 5 matching bases. Trimming removed 2 bases at V and 7 bases at J, with 10 bases between. This CDR3 has 14 amino acids. Germline V gene lookup returns CDR1 SGDLS and CDR2 YYNGEE. DNA for the CDR3: TGTGCCAGCAGCGTTAGCAGGGAGAATTCACCCCTCCACTTT. It yields the protein CASSVSRENSPLHF.

This clonotype was seen once. With a much larger clone just one base away, this may be a read error. J is TRBJ1-2 and V is TRBV6-1; tentatively, D is TRBD1 (5 bases). Germline lookup yields CDR1 MNHNS and CDR2 SASEGT. This CDR3 contains 14 residues. CDR3 residues: CASRDAWGGYGHTF. The CDR3 DNA reads TGTGCCAGCAGGGACGCGTGGGGCGGCTATGGCCACACCTTC.

In its sample, this clonotype was seen many times. The J gene is TRBJ2-1, the V gene TRBV28, with D uncertain. Germline lookup yields CDR1 MDHEN and CDR2 SYDVKM. The CDR3 consists of 13 residues. Trimming left V 3 bases short and J 6 bases short, with 9 bases between. This CDR3 reads CASSFANTNEQFF. Written as DNA, the CDR3 is TGTGCCAGCAGTTTTGCCAATACCAATGAGCAGTTCTTC.

This clonotype showed up many times. The CDR3 DNA reads as TGTGCCAGCAGCCAAGACTGGACAGGTGGGTACGAGCAGTACTTC. This codes for CASSQDWTGGYEQYF. The genes are TRBV4-2 and TRBJ2-7, with 7 bases that match TRBD1. CDR1 is LGHNA, CDR2 YNFKEQ, per germline. V was pared by 0 bases and J by 4 bases, with 6 bases of the junction left unmatched. The CDR3 length is 15 residues.

There are many counts of this clonotype. V gene TRBV19 combines with J gene TRBJ2-7; 8 bases are shared with TRBD2. CDR1 is LNHDA, CDR2 SQIVND, per germline (reference sequence). This CDR3 has 16 residues. The trim removed 8 bases at V and 1 base at J, leaving 13 bases unmatched. CDR3 DNA sequence: TGTGCCAGTTCCCCTATGGGGGCTAGCGGGTCCTACGAGCAGTACTTC. Its translation is CASSPMGASGSYEQYF.

Comment on this clonotype: A single base separates this from a much larger clone, so it may be a read error. The chain recombines TRBV10-3 with TRBJ2-3; D may be TRBD1 (5 bases). Between the trimmed V and J ends, which lost 0 bases and 4 bases, there was a span of 14 bases. This CDR3 is 16 amino acids long. Germline V gene lookup returns CDR1 ENHRY and CDR2 SYGVKD. CDR3 sequence: CAISESGPGDADTQYF. For the CDR3, the DNA is TGTGCCATCAGTGAGTCGGGGCCAGGTGATGCAGATACGCAGTATTTT.

V and J are TRBV7-2 and TRBJ2-1; a weak D match, TRBD1 (6 bases). Trimming cost V 8 bases and J 6 bases, with 14 bases left between them. Looked up from germline, CDR1 is SGHTA and CDR2 is FQGNSA. This CDR3 spans 13 amino acids. DNA for the CDR3: TGTGCCAGCTCTAGGGGGAGTCTCAATGAGCAGTTCTTC. Its translation: CASSRGSLNEQFF.

There are many counts of this clonotype. The chain uses TRBV10-1 and TRBJ2-7; no clear D gene. CDR1 is WNHNN and CDR2 is SYGVQD in the germline V gene (reference sequence). Trimming removed 7 bases at V and 0 bases at J, with 25 bases between. The CDR3 is 18 amino acids. This CDR3 is CASTFKDKNRVHSYEQYF. The CDR3 DNA sequence: TGCGCCAGCACGTTCAAAGACAAGAACCGGGTTCACTCCTACGAGCAGTACTTC.

The sample holds many counts of this clonotype. V is TRBV28 and J is TRBJ2-7; D possibly corresponds to TRBD1 (6 bases). CDR1 is MDHEN and CDR2 is SYDVKM in the germline V gene. Trimming removed 8 bases from V and 3 bases from J, with 17 bases in between. CDR3 length: 14 amino acids. The CDR3 nucleotides are TGTGCCAGCTTCCCTCAGGACAGAAGCTACGAGCAGTACTTC. Its translation: CASFPQDRSYEQYF.

On this clonotype: Since a much larger clone is just one base distant, this may be a read error. The chain carries TRBV15 and TRBJ1-1; D is undetermined. CDR3 size: 15 residues. Germline-derived CDR1 and CDR2 are LNHNV and YYDKDF (reference sequence). Here the CDR3 reads CATSRDGGPNTGAFF. CDR3 nucleotides: TGTGCCACCAGCAGAGATGGCGGTCCGAACACTGGAGCTTTCTTT.

This clonotype was counted at least ten times. The chain has TRBV2 and TRBJ2-1; 14 nucleotides match TRBD2. The CDR3 totals 19 residues. V lost 5 bases and J lost 4; bases outside the gene matches: 13. CDR1 and CDR2 from the germline V gene are SNHLY and FYNNEI. The CDR3: CASSTMGLAGENDYNEQFF. CDR3 bases: TGTGCCAGCAGTACAATGGGACTAGCGGGAGAGAATGATTACAATGAGCAGTTCTTC.

This clonotype was detected many times. V and J are TRBV2 and TRBJ2-7; 11 bases are a match to TRBD1. Trimming at V came to 5 bases and at J to 6 bases, leaving 3 bases not matched to a gene. Germline CDR1 SNHLY, CDR2 FYNNEI. There are 13 residues in the CDR3. The CDR3 here is CASSRTGGTEQYF. DNA for the CDR3: TGTGCCAGCAGTAGGACAGGGGGCACCGAGCAGTACTTC.

The chain carries TRBV6-2 or TRBV6-3 and TRBJ2-5; 10 bases are shared with TRBD2. With 8 bases clipped from V and 7 bases from J, the junction kept 16 bases outside the gene matches. This CDR3 region has 16 residues. Germline CDR1 and CDR2: MNHEY and SVGEGT. CDR3 protein: CASLTSGTPLVRTQYF. In nucleotides, the CDR3 is TGTGCCAGCCTCACTAGCGGGACCCCCCTGGTGCGGACCCAGTACTTC.

This clonotype has a count of ten or more. The chain couples TRBV24-1 to TRBJ2-3; TRBD1 is a possible D gene (5 bases). The CDR3 runs 17 residues. V gave up 4 bases and J gave up 0 bases, with 16 bases separating them. CDR1 and CDR2 (germline): KGHDR, SFDVKD. The CDR3 sequence is CATSDSLGHRSTDTQYF. The CDR3 DNA follows: TGTGCCACCAGTGACAGCCTAGGACATAGAAGCACAGATACGCAGTATTTT.

This clonotype was detected a few times. The CDR3 is CASRDRAEKLFF. The CDR3 nucleotides are TGTGCCAGCCGGGACAGGGCCGAAAAACTGTTTTTT. The chain carries TRBV19 and TRBJ1-4; 9 nucleotides line up with TRBD1. This CDR3 is built from 12 residues. Trimming took 9 bases from V and 8 from J; bases not matched to a gene: 4. Germline CDR1 LNHDA, CDR2 SQIVND (reference sequence). Complete variable domain (other parts from reference TRBV19 and TRBJ1-4): DGGITQSPKYLFRKEGQNVTLSCEQNLNHDAMYWYRQDPGQGLRLIYYSQIVNDFQKGDIAEGYSVSREKKESFPLTVTSAQKNPTAFYLCASRDRAEKLFFGSGTQLSVL.

This sequence joins TRBV20-1 and TRBJ2-3; 13 bases match TRBD2. Germline V gives CDR1 DFQATT, CDR2 SNEGSKA (reference sequence). Trimming at V came to 3 bases and at J to 5 bases, leaving 5 bases not matched to a gene. This CDR3 contains 15 residues. CDR3 sequence reads: CSASGTSGEGDTQYF. CDR3 DNA sequence: TGCAGTGCTAGTGGGACTAGCGGGGAGGGAGATACGCAGTATTTT.

This clonotype was picked up many times. The chain has TRBV20-1 and TRBJ2-3, with TRBD2 matching over 15 bases. Germline CDR1 and CDR2: DFQATT and SNEGSKA (reference sequence). Unmatched junction bases numbered 10, after V lost 4 bases and J lost 2 bases. The CDR3 spans 18 residues. The CDR3 reads CSATGTSGGPTYTDTQYF. The CDR3 DNA reads TGCAGTGCTACCGGGACTAGCGGGGGGCCGACCTACACAGATACGCAGTATTTT.

In the case of this clonotype: Sequence at one end of the junction differs from germline and may be a read error. This chain connects TRBV4-1 to TRBJ2-7; tentatively, D is TRBD2 (5 bases). Germline V gene data show CDR1 as MGHRA and CDR2 as YSYEKL. This CDR3 is 12 amino acids long. Here the CDR3 reads CVSSQAAHEQYF. In DNA, the CDR3 is TGCGTCAGCAGCCAAGCGGCTCACGAGCAGTACTTC.

This clonotype was detected ten times or more. The J gene is TRBJ1-6, the V gene TRBV20-1; TRBD1 matches at 7 bases. Germline V lookup: CDR1 DFQATT, CDR2 SNEGSKA (reference sequence). CDR3 length: 18 residues. The V segment lost 0 bases and the J segment 4 bases; nucleotides outside the gene matches: 12. In DNA form, the CDR3 reads TGCAGTGCTAGAGATACCCTTCTACAGGGGACGTATAATTCACCCCTCCACTTT. This translates into CSARDTLLQGTYNSPLHF.

In regard to this clonotype: One end of the junction is discordant with germline, which a read error may explain. The chain is built from TRBV5-6 and TRBJ2-4; TRBD2 aligns across 14 bases. The CDR3 totals 18 residues. In germline, CDR1 is SGHDT, CDR2 YYEEEE. The CDR3 region is CASSGGTSGSLAKNIRYF. CDR3 DNA: TGTGCCAGCAGCGGGGGGACTAGCGGGAGTCTGGCCAAAAACATTCGGTACTTC. Full variable domain (remainder filled in from reference TRBV5-6 and TRBJ2-4): DAGVTQSPTHLIKTRGQQVTLRCSPKSGHDTVSWYQQALGQGPQFIFQYYEEEERQRGNFPDRFSGHQFPNYSSELNVNALLLGDSALYLCASSGGTSGSLAKNIRYFGAGTRLSVL.

The table lists this clonotype with many counts. V gene TRBV18 combines with J gene TRBJ1-5; possibly TRBD1 for D (6 bases). V gave up 3 bases and J gave up 7 bases, with 10 bases separating them. Germline assignment: CDR1 KGHSH and CDR2 LQKENI. The CDR3 totals 13 residues. CDR3 sequence: CASSPGAGQPQHF. The CDR3 DNA sequence: TGTGCCAGCTCACCGGGGGCAGGGCAGCCCCAGCATTTT.